This T cell receptor beta chain was retrieved from a study of cytomegalovirus exposure and HLA in healthy donors. Germline V gene data show CDR1 as MGHRA and CDR2 as YSYEKL. V lost 0 bases and J lost 5, with 10 bases in between. CDR3 length equals 14 residues. A multiplex PCR was run with 60 Vbeta primers and 13 Jbeta primers. Clones were read by immunoSEQ multiplex PCR, and TCRdb kept only the in-frame ones, dropping some. In the table there are 150,000 to 200,000 clones, approximately 80% of which are singletons. Sequenced sample: PBMCs. This chain links TRBV4-1 with TRBJ1-2; D is possibly TRBD1 (6 bases). The source of this sequence is a woman aged 40 to 50 in good health and CMV-seronegative. The CDR3 here is CASSQDAGAYGYTF. The CDR3 bases are TGCGCCAGCAGCCAAGATGCAGGGGCTTATGGCTACACCTTC.